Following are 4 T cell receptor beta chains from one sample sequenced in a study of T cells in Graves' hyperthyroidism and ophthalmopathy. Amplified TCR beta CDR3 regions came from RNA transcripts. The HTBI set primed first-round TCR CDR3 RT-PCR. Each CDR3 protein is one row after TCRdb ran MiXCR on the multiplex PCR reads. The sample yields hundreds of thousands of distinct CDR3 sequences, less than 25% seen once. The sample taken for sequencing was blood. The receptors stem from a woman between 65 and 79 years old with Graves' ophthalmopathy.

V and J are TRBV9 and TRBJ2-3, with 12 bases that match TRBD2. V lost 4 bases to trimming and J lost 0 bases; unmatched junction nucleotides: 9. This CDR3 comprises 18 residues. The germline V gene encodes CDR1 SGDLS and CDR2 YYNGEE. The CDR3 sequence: CASSSRLAGASSTDTQYF. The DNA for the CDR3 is TGTGCCAGCAGCTCCCGACTAGCGGGAGCCTCTAGCACAGATACGCAGTATTTT.

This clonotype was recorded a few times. The CDR3 protein is CASSAIRNTEAFF. The DNA for the CDR3 is TGTGCCAGCAGTGCGATTAGGAACACTGAAGCTTTCTTT. The rearrangement joins TRBV27 to TRBJ1-1, with no clear D. Trimming took 5 bases from V and 1 from J, leaving 8 bases between them. Germline CDR1 and CDR2: MNHEY and SMNVEV (reference sequence). This CDR3 is built from 13 residues.

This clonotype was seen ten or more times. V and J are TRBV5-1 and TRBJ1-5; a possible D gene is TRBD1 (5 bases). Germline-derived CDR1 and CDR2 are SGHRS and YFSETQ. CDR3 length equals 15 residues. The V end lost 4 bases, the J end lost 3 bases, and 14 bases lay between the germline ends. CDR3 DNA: TGCGCCAGCAGCCCCGGGACGGAACTCAATCAGCCCCAGCATTTT. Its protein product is CASSPGTELNQPQHF.

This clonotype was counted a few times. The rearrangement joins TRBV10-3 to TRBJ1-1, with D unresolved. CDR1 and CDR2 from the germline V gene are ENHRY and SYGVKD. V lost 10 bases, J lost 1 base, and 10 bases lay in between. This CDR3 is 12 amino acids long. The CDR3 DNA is TGTGCCACACACCGAGAGAACACTGAAGCTTTCTTT. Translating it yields CATHRENTEAFF.